The 14 T cell receptor beta chains presented below share a single source sample, sequenced in a study of T cell repertoires in cytomegalovirus infection. TCRdb re-called the reads with MiXCR, one entry per CDR3 protein. This sample carries some 160,000 distinct CDR3 sequences, 15% to 20% of them seen once, and the ten largest clones take 15% to 20%. Sequencing input: CD8+ T cells from PBMCs. Receptors originate from a human donor in good health (CMV status not recorded). Some clones in this sample may be carry-over from other donors' samples.

This clonotype was observed a handful of times. The V call is TRBV12-3 or TRBV12-4, the J call TRBJ2-7; 7 nucleotides align to TRBD2. This CDR3 has 16 residues. The V gene end was trimmed by 9 bases and the J gene end by 3 bases; junction bases not matched to a gene: 17. As DNA, the CDR3 is TGTGCCAGGGCTCGAGGCCAGCGGGGCCCCCTCTACGAGCAGTACTTC. Amino acids: CARARGQRGPLYEQYF.

This clonotype showed up just a few times. The chain joins TRBV19 to TRBJ2-1; 9 bases align to TRBD2. There are 15 residues in the CDR3. The trim removed 1 base at V and 6 bases at J, leaving 4 bases unmatched. Germline V gives CDR1 LNHDA, CDR2 SQIVND (reference sequence). The CDR3 sequence: CASSIGGLASNEQFF. In DNA form, the CDR3 reads TGTGCCAGTAGTATAGGTGGACTAGCGAGCAATGAGCAGTTCTTC.

This chain connects TRBV7-6 to TRBJ2-5; D remains ambiguous. This CDR3 is 14 amino acids long. Germline V CDR1 and CDR2: SGHVS, FNYEAQ. V dropped 5 bases and J dropped 2 bases, with 12 bases sitting between them. The CDR3 nucleotides are TGTGCCAGCAGCCCCGAGTCCAGACAAGAGACCCAGTACTTC. Translation: CASSPESRQETQYF. The full variable domain, completed using reference TRBV7-6 and TRBJ2-5, is GAGVSQSPRYKVTKRGQDVALRCDPISGHVSLYWYRQALGQGPEFLTYFNYEAQQDKSGLPNDRFSAERPEGSISTLTIQRTEQRDSAMYRCASSPESRQETQYFGPGTRLLVL.

The chain joins TRBV6-6 to TRBJ2-2; D gene unclear. The CDR3 runs to 16 residues. Germline lookup yields CDR1 MNHNY and CDR2 SVGAGI (reference sequence). V lost 6 bases and J lost 6, with 20 bases in between. CDR3 loop: CASRSRSEPPAGELFF. CDR3 DNA: TGTGCCAGCAGGAGCCGGTCGGAGCCGCCCGCCGGGGAGCTGTTTTTT.

The chain couples TRBV28 to TRBJ2-3, with D unclear. The CDR3 is made up of 14 amino acids. The V end was cut by 7 bases, the J end by 8 bases, with 19 bases between. Germline CDR1 MDHEN, CDR2 SYDVKM. The CDR3 spells CASTKRTPRLTQYF. CDR3 nucleotides: TGTGCCAGCACCAAACGGACCCCTCGGCTTACGCAGTATTTT.

This clonotype was seen more than once but under ten times. This chain joins TRBV7-7 and TRBJ2-2; maybe TRBD1 (6 bases). This CDR3 contains 12 residues. Germline loops: CDR1 SSHAT, CDR2 FNYEAQ (reference sequence). Trimming removed 5 bases from V and 9 bases from J, with 10 bases in between. The CDR3 nucleotides are TGTGCCAGCAGCCATGGGGGCCGGGAGCTGTTTTTT. Its protein is CASSHGGRELFF.

The rearrangement joins TRBV4-3 to TRBJ2-1; D remains ambiguous. Looked up from germline, CDR1 is LGHNA and CDR2 is YSLEER. This CDR3 contains 12 residues. V was pared by 3 bases and J by 10 bases, with 10 bases between. The CDR3 nucleotides read TGCGCCAGCAGCCAGACCTTCGGGGAGCAGTTCTTC. This translates into CASSQTFGEQFF.

A few counts support this clonotype. J is TRBJ2-7 and V is TRBV5-5, with D unclear. Germline V gene sequence: CDR1 SGHKS, CDR2 YYEKEE (reference sequence). The CDR3 has 14 amino acids. Trimming pared 2 bases from V and 0 bases from J, leaving 9 bases between. CDR3 DNA: TGTGCCAGCAGCTTCCACAGTAGCTCCTACGAGCAGTACTTC. It yields the protein CASSFHSSSYEQYF.

This clonotype came up a few times. The chain recombines TRBV12-3 or TRBV12-4 with TRBJ2-3; TRBD1 matches 10 bases. The length of the CDR3 is 18 residues. V was pared by 5 bases and J by 2 bases, with 13 bases of the junction left unmatched. CDR3: CASSRPTGGKEITDTQYF. As DNA, the CDR3 is TGTGCCAGCAGTCGACCGACAGGGGGCAAGGAGATCACAGATACGCAGTATTTT.

This clonotype was seen repeatedly, ten times or more. The chain has TRBV7-2 and TRBJ1-5, with 9 nucleotides matching TRBD1. Per germline, CDR1 SGHTA and CDR2 FQGNSA. After removal of 2 bases from V and 0 bases from J, the junction contained 2 bases not matched to a gene. There are 16 residues in the CDR3. The CDR3 region is CASSLTGGYSNQPQHF. CDR3 sequence (DNA): TGTGCCAGCAGCTTAACAGGGGGCTATAGCAATCAGCCCCAGCATTTT.

A few counts support this clonotype. The rearrangement links TRBV7-9 to TRBJ1-2, with 7 positions matching TRBD1. This CDR3 spans 14 amino acids. Germline V gene data show CDR1 as SEHNR and CDR2 as FQNEAQ (reference sequence). Trimming took 3 bases from V and 12 from J; bases not matched to a gene: 13. For the CDR3, the DNA is TGTGCCAGCAGCTTCTCCGGACAGGTCTTCAATGACACCTTC. Its protein is CASSFSGQVFNDTF.

This clonotype showed up many times. The chain employs TRBV7-2 and TRBJ2-7; no firm D call. V was pared by 1 base and J by 4 bases, with 8 bases between. CDR1 is SGHTA, CDR2 FQGNSA, per germline. The CDR3 is 13 residues long. CDR3 protein: CASSLVPQYEQYF. The DNA of the CDR3 is TGTGCCAGCAGCTTAGTCCCGCAGTACGAGCAGTACTTC.

This clonotype has a handful of counts. The V and J genes are TRBV7-9 and TRBJ2-2; 11 bases fit TRBD1. V lost 5 bases to trimming and J lost 2 bases; unmatched junction nucleotides: 4. This CDR3 has 16 amino acids. Germline assignment: CDR1 SEHNR and CDR2 FQNEAQ (reference sequence). CDR3 nucleotide sequence: TGTGCCAGCAGCCCCAGGACAGGGGGCAACACCGGGGAGCTGTTTTTT. Its translation is CASSPRTGGNTGELFF.

The chain links TRBV7-2 to TRBJ2-1; possible D gene TRBD2, 6 bases. The CDR3 has 19 residues. The germline gives CDR1 SGHTA, CDR2 FQGNSA. V lost 2 bases and J lost 4, with 24 bases in between. The DNA for the CDR3 is TGTGCCAGCAGCTTAAATTTCGGACTCGGGGGAGGCGATTACAATGAGCAGTTCTTC. Its translation: CASSLNFGLGGGDYNEQFF.